Listed below are T cell receptor beta chains from one sample, sequenced in a study of STAT5B mutations in CD4+ large granular lymphocyte leukemia. Profiling relied on immunoSEQ multiplex PCR, and the TCRdb table lists in-frame clones only, not all of them. The table records tens of thousands of clones, 81% of them present only once. Material for sequencing was CD4+ T cells from blood buffy coats. The receptor source for this set is a human donor in good health. Both conserved end residues are part of each CDR3. A D gene is named only where the DNA matches it firmly. Part of the rows lack a size; the others show once, few, many or a class for expanded clones.

j_gene	abundance	d_gene	v_gene	CDR3aa	CDR3nt
TRBJ2-6	NA	NA	TRBV5-1	CASSLAQGGAGANVLTF	TGCGCCAGCAGCTTGGCGCAGGGAGGCGCTGGGGCCAACGTCCTGACTTTC
TRBJ2-3	NA	NA	TRBV4-1	CASKEADTQYF	TGCGCCAGCAAAGAGGCAGATACGCAGTATTTT
TRBJ2-7	NA	TRBD2	TRBV30	CAYKWMGGEQYF	TGTGCCTACAAGTGGATGGGGGGGGAGCAGTACTTC
TRBJ2-1	NA	NA	TRBV7-6	CASWDPRYNEQFF	TGTGCCAGCTGGGACCCGAGGTACAATGAGCAGTTCTTC
TRBJ2-5	NA	TRBD2	TRBV6-5	CASSSTLAGGPGTQYF	TGTGCCAGCAGTTCCACCCTAGCGGGGGGCCCGGGGACCCAGTACTTC
TRBJ1-1	few	TRBD1	TRBV7-9	CASSRLLPTGNMDFF	TGTGCCAGCAGCCGACTTCTACCGACAGGGAATATGGATTTCTTT
TRBJ2-3	NA	NA	TRBV10-3	CAISVGLNTDTQYF	TGTGCCATCAGTGTAGGTCTGAACACAGATACGCAGTATTTT
TRBJ1-4	NA	NA	TRBV6-5	CASRSEPGREKLFF	TGTGCCAGCAGATCGGAACCGGGACGGGAAAAACTGTTTTTT
TRBJ2-7	once	TRBD1	TRBV4-2	CASSQRQGSSYEQYF	TGTGCCAGCAGCCAACGACAGGGGAGCTCCTACGAGCAGTACTTC
TRBJ1-1	NA	NA	TRBV15	CATSKSLNTEAFF	TGTGCCACCAGCAAGAGTCTGAACACTGAAGCTTTCTTT
TRBJ2-1	NA	NA	TRBV19	CASSIGGRRSYNEQFF	TGTGCCAGTAGTATAGGGGGCCGCCGCTCCTACAATGAGCAGTTCTTC
TRBJ2-1	NA	NA	TRBV4-3	CASSTLNEQFF	TGCGCCAGCAGCACTCTAAATGAGCAGTTCTTC
TRBJ2-2	NA	TRBD2	TRBV10-2	CASSLKAGERELFF	TGCGCCAGCAGCCTTAAAGCGGGGGAACGGGAGCTGTTTTTT
TRBJ1-4	NA	NA	TRBV9	CASSVSDGLTNEKLFF	TGTGCCAGCAGCGTATCTGACGGGTTAACTAATGAAAAACTGTTTTTT
TRBJ2-1	once	TRBD2	TRBV5-8	CASSWGLLYNEQFF	TGTGCCAGCAGCTGGGGACTACTGTACAATGAGCAGTTCTTC
TRBJ1-4	NA	NA	TRBV7-9	CASSLQTGSNEKLFF	TGTGCCAGCAGCTTACAAACAGGGTCTAATGAAAAACTGTTTTTT
TRBJ2-3	NA	NA	TRBV9	CASSVRQGDTDTQYF	TGTGCCAGCAGCGTTCGCCAAGGGGACACAGATACGCAGTATTTT
TRBJ1-2	NA	NA	TRBV6-5	CASSYSSQGDYGYTF	TGTGCCAGCAGTTACTCGTCTCAAGGGGACTATGGCTACACCTTC
TRBJ1-2	NA	TRBD1	TRBV28	CASGAGGYYGYTF	TGTGCCAGCGGGGCAGGGGGCTACTATGGCTACACCTTC
TRBJ2-7	NA	NA	TRBV10-3	CAIRALEGSYEQYF	TGTGCCATCAGAGCCCTGGAGGGTAGTTACGAGCAGTACTTC
TRBJ2-6	NA	TRBD1	TRBV5-1	CASSSEDRAGANVLTF	TGCGCCAGCAGCTCGGAGGACAGGGCTGGGGCCAACGTCCTGACTTTC
TRBJ2-5	NA	NA	TRBV7-3	CASSLREGETQYF	TGTGCCAGCAGCTTAAGAGAGGGGGAGACCCAGTACTTC
TRBJ1-5	NA	NA	TRBV5-1	CASSLEGQMGQPQHF	TGCGCCAGCAGCTTGGAGGGACAAATGGGTCAGCCCCAGCATTTT
TRBJ2-1	NA	NA	TRBV5-6	CASSPFRLTTGNEQFF	TGTGCCAGCAGCCCCTTTCGACTCACTACGGGCAATGAGCAGTTCTTC
TRBJ1-6	NA	NA	TRBV6-6	CAILRGRGGALHF	TGTGCCATCCTTAGGGGGAGGGGGGGGGCCCTCCACTTT
TRBJ2-4	NA	TRBD2	TRBV5-4	CASSRWREGRSAKNIQYF	TGTGCCAGCAGTCGTTGGCGGGAGGGAAGGTCAGCCAAAAACATTCAGTACTTC
TRBJ2-5	once	NA	TRBV2	CASKVRLASETQYF	TGTGCCAGCAAAGTGCGGCTAGCTTCGGAGACCCAGTACTTC
TRBJ1-5	few	NA	TRBV6-1	CASRGGQNNQPQHF	TGTGCCAGCAGAGGGGGGCAGAACAATCAGCCCCAGCATTTT
TRBJ2-1	once	TRBD1	TRBV6-4	CASSPQGGNEQFF	TGTGCCAGCAGTCCACAGGGGGGAAATGAGCAGTTCTTC
TRBJ2-1	NA	NA	TRBV19	CASTLGRSYNEQFF	TGTGCCAGTACCTTGGGACGGTCCTACAATGAGCAGTTCTTC